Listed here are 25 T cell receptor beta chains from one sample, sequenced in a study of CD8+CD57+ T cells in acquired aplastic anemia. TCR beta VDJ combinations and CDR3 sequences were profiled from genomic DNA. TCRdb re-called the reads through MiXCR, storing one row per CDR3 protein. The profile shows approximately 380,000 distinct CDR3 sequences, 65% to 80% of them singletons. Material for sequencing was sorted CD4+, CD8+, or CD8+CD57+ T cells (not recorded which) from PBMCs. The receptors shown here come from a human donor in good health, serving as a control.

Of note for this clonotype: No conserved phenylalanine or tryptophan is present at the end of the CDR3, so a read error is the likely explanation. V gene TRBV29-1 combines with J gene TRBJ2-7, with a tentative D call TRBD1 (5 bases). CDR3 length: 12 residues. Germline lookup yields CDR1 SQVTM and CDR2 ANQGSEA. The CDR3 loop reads CSAEKTGYEQYL. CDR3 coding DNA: TGCAGCGCTGAAAAAACAGGCTACGAGCAGTACCTC.

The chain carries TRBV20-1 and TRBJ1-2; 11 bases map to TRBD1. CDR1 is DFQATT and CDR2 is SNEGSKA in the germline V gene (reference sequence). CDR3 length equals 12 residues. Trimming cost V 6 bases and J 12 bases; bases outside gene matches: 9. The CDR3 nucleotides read TGCAGTGCCGGGGGACAGGGGGTCTACGACACCTTC. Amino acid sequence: CSAGGQGVYDTF.

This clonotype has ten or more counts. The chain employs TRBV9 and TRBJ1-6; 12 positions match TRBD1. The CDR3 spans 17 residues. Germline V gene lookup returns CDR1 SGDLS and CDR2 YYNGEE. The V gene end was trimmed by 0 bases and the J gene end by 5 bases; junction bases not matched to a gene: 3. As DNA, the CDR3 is TGTGCCAGCAGCGTAGCGGGACAGGGGGCGAATAATTCACCCCTCCACTTT. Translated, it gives CASSVAGQGANNSPLHF. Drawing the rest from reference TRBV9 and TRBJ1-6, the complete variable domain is DSGVTQTPKHLITATGQRVTLRCSPRSGDLSVYWYQQSLDQGLQFLIQYYNGEERAKGNILERFSAQQFPDLHSELNLSSLELGDSALYFCASSVAGQGANNSPLHFGNGTRLTVT.

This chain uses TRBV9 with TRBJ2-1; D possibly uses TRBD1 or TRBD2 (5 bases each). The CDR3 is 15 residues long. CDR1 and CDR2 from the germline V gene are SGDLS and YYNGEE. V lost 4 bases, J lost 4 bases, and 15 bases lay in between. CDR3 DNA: TGTGCCAGCAGCCCGAGAGGGGATCGATACAATGAGCAGTTCTTC. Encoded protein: CASSPRGDRYNEQFF.

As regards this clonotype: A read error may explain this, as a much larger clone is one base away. CDR3 sequence reads: CATVGSYNEQFF. The DNA for the CDR3 is TGTGCCACAGTTGGCTCCTACAATGAGCAGTTCTTC. This sequence joins TRBV12-3 or TRBV12-4 and TRBJ2-1; D is unclear. The CDR3 runs to 12 residues. The V gene lost 10 bases and the J gene lost 0 bases, with 7 bases spanning the gap.

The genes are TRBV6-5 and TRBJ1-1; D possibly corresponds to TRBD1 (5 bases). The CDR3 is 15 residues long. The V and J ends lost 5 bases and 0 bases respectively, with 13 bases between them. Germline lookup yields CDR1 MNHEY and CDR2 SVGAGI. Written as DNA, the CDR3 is TGTGCCAGCAGTGGATTCGGGGCCCTGAACACTGAAGCTTTCTTT. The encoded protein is CASSGFGALNTEAFF.

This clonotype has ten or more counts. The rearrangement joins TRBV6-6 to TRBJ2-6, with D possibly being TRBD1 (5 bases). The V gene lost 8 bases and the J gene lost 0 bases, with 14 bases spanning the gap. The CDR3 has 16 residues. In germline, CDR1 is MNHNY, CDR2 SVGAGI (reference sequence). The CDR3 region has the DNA TGTGCCAGCGGCCCCGACAGTCTCTCTGGGGCCAACGTCCTGACTTTC. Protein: CASGPDSLSGANVLTF.

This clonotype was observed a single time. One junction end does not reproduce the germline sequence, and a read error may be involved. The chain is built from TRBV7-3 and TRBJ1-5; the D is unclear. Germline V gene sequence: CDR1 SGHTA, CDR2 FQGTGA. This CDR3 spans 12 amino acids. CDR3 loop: CASRAGRLPEHF. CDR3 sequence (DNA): TGTGCCAGCAGAGCTGGTAGGCTGCCTGAGCACTTT.

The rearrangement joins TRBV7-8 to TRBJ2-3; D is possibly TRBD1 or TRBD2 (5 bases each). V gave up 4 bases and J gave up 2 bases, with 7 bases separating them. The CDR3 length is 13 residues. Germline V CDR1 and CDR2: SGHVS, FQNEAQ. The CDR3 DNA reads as TGTGCCAGCAGCTGGGGGACCACAGATACGCAGTATTTT. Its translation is CASSWGTTDTQYF. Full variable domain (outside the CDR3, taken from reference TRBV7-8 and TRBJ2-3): GAGVSQSPRYKVAKRGQDVALRCDPISGHVSLFWYQQALGQGPEFLTYFQNEAQLDKSGLPSDRFFAERPEGSVSTLKIQRTQQEDSAVYLCASSWGTTDTQYFGPGTRLTVL.

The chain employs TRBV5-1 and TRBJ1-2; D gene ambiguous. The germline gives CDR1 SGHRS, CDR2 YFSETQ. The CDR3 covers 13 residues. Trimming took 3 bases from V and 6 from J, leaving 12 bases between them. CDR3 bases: TGCGCCAGCAGCTGGAAGGGTGGTGATGGCTACACCTTC. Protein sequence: CASSWKGGDGYTF.

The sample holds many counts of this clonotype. CDR3 amino acids: CSARVGGQGGNTEAFF. In DNA, the CDR3 is TGCAGTGCTAGAGTAGGTGGACAGGGTGGGAACACTGAAGCTTTCTTT. V and J are TRBV20-1 and TRBJ1-1; 8 bases align to TRBD1. The CDR3 covers 16 residues. J lost 1 base, V lost 1 base, and 8 bases had no gene match. Germline V CDR1 and CDR2: DFQATT, SNEGSKA (reference sequence).

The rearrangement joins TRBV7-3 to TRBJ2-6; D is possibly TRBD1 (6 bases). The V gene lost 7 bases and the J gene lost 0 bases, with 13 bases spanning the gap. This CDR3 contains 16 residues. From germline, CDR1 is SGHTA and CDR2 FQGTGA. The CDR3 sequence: CASTRQASSGANVLTF. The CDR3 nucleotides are TGTGCCAGCACCCGACAGGCCAGCTCTGGGGCCAACGTCCTGACTTTC.

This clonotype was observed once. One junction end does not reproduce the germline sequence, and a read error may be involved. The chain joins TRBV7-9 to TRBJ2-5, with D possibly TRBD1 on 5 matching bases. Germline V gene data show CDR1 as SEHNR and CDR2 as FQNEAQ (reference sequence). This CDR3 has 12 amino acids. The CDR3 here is CASSPKGYAQYF. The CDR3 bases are TGTGCCAGCAGCCCTAAGGGGTACGCGCAGTACTTT.

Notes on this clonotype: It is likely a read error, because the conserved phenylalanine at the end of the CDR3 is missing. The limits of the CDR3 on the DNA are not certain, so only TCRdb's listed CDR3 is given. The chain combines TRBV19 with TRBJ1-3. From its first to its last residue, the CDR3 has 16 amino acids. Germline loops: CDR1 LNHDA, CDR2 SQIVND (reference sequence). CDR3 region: CASSLDVAVGEKFFYL.

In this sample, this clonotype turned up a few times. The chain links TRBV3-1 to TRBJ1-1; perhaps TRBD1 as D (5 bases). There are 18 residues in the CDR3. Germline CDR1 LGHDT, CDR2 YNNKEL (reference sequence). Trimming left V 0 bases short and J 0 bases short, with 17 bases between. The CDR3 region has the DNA TGTGCCAGCAGCCAAGAGTCCGGGGCCGGGGCCGTGAACACTGAAGCTTTCTTT. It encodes CASSQESGAGAVNTEAFF. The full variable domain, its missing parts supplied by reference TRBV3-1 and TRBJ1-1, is DTAVSQTPKYLVTQMGNDKSIKCEQNLGHDTMYWYKQDSKKFLKIMFSYNNKELIINETVPNRFSPKSPDKAHLNLHINSLELGDSAVYFCASSQESGAGAVNTEAFFGQGTRLTVV.

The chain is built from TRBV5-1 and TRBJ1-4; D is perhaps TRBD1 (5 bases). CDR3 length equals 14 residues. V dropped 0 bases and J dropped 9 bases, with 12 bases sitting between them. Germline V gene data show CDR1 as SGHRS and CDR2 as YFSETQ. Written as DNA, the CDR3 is TGCGCCAGCAGCTTGGTTCCAGGGTTGCAAAAACTGTTTTTT. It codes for CASSLVPGLQKLFF.

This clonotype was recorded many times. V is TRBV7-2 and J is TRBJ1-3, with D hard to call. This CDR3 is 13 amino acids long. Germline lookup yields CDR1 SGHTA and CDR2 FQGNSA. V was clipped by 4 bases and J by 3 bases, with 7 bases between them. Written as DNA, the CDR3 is TGTGCCAGCAGCTCCGGAGTTGGAAACACCATATATTTT. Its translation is CASSSGVGNTIYF.

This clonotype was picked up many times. Here the CDR3 reads CASSPLPGARNQPQHF. DNA for the CDR3: TGCGCCAGCAGCCCTTTGCCGGGGGCTAGGAATCAGCCCCAGCATTTT. This sequence joins TRBV5-1 and TRBJ1-5; D may be TRBD1 (6 bases). The length of the CDR3 is 16 residues. The V and J ends lost 4 bases and 4 bases respectively, with 18 bases between them. Germline values: CDR1 SGHRS, CDR2 YFSETQ.

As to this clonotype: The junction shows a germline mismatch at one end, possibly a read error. The CDR3 reads CASSRQRGTTGELFF. CDR3 bases: TGCGCCAGCAGCCGGCAGCGGGGTACAACCGGGGAGCTGTTTTTT. The rearrangement links TRBV2 to TRBJ2-2; 7 bases are a match to TRBD2. The CDR3 is 15 residues long. CDR1 is SNHLY, CDR2 FYNNEI, per germline. The variable domain in full, with the rest retrieved from reference TRBV2 and TRBJ2-2, is EPEVTQTPSHQVTQMGQEVILRCVPISNHLYFYWYRQILGQKVEFLVSFYNNEISEKSEIFDDQFSVERPDGSNFTLKIRSTKLEDSAMYFCASSRQRGTTGELFFGEGSRLTVL.

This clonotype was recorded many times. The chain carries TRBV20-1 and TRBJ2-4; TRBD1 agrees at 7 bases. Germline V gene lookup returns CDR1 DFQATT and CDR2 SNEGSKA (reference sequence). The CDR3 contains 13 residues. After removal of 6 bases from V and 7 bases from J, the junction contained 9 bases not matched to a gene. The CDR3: CSAAETGVNIQYF. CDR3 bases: TGCAGTGCCGCCGAAACAGGGGTGAACATTCAGTACTTC.

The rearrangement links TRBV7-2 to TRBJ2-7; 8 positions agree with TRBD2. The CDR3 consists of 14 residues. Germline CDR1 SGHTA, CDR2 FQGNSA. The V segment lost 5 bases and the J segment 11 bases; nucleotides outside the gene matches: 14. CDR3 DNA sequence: TGTGCCAGCAGCGTGTCGGGACTAGGCTACAATGAGTACTTC. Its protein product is CASSVSGLGYNEYF.

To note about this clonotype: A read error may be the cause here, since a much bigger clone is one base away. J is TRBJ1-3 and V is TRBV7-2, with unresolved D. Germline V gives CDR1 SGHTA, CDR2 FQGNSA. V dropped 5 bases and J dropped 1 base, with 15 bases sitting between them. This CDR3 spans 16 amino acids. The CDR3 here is CASSRDLQYSGNTIYF. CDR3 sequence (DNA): TGTGCCAGCAGCCGGGATCTACAATATTCTGGAAACACCATATATTTT.

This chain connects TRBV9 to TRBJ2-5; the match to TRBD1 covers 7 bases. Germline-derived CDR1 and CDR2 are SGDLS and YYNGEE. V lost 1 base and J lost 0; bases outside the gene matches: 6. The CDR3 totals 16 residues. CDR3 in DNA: TGTGCCAGCAGCGTATTGGGACAGATGGACCAAGAGACCCAGTACTTC. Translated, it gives CASSVLGQMDQETQYF.

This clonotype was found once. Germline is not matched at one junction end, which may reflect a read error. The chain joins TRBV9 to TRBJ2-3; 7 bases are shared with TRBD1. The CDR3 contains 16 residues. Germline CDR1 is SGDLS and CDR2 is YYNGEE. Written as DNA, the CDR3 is TGCGCCAGCAGCTGGACAGGACGGAGATGGACAGATACGCAGTATTTT. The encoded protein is CASSWTGRRWTDTQYF.

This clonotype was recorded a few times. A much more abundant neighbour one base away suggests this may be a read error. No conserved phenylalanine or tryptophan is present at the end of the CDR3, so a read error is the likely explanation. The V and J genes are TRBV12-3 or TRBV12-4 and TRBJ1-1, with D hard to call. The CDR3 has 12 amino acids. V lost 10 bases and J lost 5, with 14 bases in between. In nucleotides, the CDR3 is TGTGCCACCCGGGCCGGTCGGACTGAAGCTTTCATT. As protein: CATRAGRTEAFI.